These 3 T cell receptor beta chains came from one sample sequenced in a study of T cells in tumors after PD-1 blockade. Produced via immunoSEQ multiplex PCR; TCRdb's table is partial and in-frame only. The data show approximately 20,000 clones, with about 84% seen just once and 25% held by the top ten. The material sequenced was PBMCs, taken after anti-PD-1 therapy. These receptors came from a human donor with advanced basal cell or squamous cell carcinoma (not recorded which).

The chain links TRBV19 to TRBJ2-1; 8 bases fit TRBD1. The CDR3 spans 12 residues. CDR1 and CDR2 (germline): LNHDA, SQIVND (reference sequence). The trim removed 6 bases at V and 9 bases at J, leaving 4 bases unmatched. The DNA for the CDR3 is TGTGCCAGTAGCCTCAGGGGGCTTGAGCAGTTCTTC. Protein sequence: CASSLRGLEQFF. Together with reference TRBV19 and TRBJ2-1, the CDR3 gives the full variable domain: DGGITQSPKYLFRKEGQNVTLSCEQNLNHDAMYWYRQDPGQGLRLIYYSQIVNDFQKGDIAEGYSVSREKKESFPLTVTSAQKNPTAFYLCASSLRGLEQFFGPGTRLTVL.

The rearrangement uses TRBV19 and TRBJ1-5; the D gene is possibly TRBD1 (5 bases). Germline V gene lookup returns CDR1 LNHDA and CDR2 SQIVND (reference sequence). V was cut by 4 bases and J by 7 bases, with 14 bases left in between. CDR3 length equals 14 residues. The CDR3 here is CASSREGLKQPQHF. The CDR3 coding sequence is TGTGCCAGTAGTAGAGAGGGGCTAAAACAGCCCCAGCATTTT.

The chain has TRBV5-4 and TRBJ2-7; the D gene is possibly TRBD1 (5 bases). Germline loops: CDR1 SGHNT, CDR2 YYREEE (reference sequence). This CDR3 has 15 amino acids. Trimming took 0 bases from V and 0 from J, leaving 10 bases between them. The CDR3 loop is CASSLVRDSSYEQYF. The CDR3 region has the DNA TGTGCCAGCAGCTTGGTGCGAGACAGCTCCTACGAGCAGTACTTC.